A selection of T cell receptor beta chains follows, all from one sample in a study of Graves' ophthalmopathy and Graves' hyperthyroidism. Each CDR3 protein is one row after TCRdb ran MiXCR on the multiplex PCR reads. The profile covers under 800,000 distinct CDR3 sequences, with 22% appearing a single time and about 6.6% taken by the ten largest. The sequencing input was peripheral blood. These receptors came from a woman in her late teens or twenties with stable Graves' hyperthyroidism. Some clones in this sample may be carry-over from other donors' samples. Each CDR3 is given with its conserved first and last residue. D genes are given only for firm matches. Size tells how often a clone was seen (once, few, many) or the class of an expanded clone, and some rows leave it out.

size,J,D,V,DNA,CDR3
many,TRBJ1-5,NA,TRBV2,TGTGCCAGCAGTGAATCCCCTCCTGGAGGGTTGAGCTATCAGCCCCAGCATTTT,CASSESPPGGLSYQPQHF
many,TRBJ1-5,NA,TRBV7-9,TGTGCCAGCAGCCTTCAAGAAGATAGCAATCAGCCCCAGCATTTT,CASSLQEDSNQPQHF
NA,TRBJ1-5,TRBD1,TRBV6-2/TRBV6-3,TGTGCCAGCAGTTACTCGAGGACAGGGGGCAATCAGCCCCAGCATTTT,CASSYSRTGGNQPQHF
NA,TRBJ1-5,TRBD1,TRBV20-1,TGCAGTGCGGGGGTGGGCAGGGGGTTTCAGCCCCAGCATTTT,CSAGVGRGFQPQHF
many,TRBJ2-2,NA,TRBV11-2,TGTGCCAGCAGCAGGGTTTCAACCGGGGAGCTGTTTTTT,CASSRVSTGELFF
few,TRBJ2-2,NA,TRBV7-9,TGTGCCAGCAGCCCCGGATTCGGGGAGCTGTTTTTT,CASSPGFGELFF
NA,TRBJ1-1,TRBD1,TRBV12-3/TRBV12-4,TGTGCCAGCAGACCATACAGGGGGCTGAACACTGAAGCTTTCTTT,CASRPYRGLNTEAFF
many,TRBJ1-2,NA,TRBV12-3/TRBV12-4,TGTGCCAGCAGCGCCTGGGATTTGAACTATGGCTACACCTTC,CASSAWDLNYGYTF
NA,TRBJ1-2,NA,TRBV12-3/TRBV12-4,TGTGCCAGCAGCCTACGCGCGCGGGAGAGGGGTGGCTACACCTTC,CASSLRARERGGYTF
many,TRBJ2-7,NA,TRBV15,TGTGCCACCAGCAGGGGGGGACTGGGGAACTACGAGCAGTACTTC,CATSRGGLGNYEQYF
NA,TRBJ1-2,NA,TRBV28,TGTGCCAGCAGTTTACTACATACAGGGAATCGAGGCTACACCTTC,CASSLLHTGNRGYTF
many,TRBJ2-7,TRBD2,TRBV7-2,TGTGCCAGCAGCTTAAGGCGGGGGGGCCCCTACGAGCAGTACTTC,CASSLRRGGPYEQYF
many,TRBJ1-1,NA,TRBV7-8,TGTGCCAGCAGCCTTGCGGTCTTCGGGAGAATCACTGAAGCTTTCTTT,CASSLAVFGRITEAFF
NA,TRBJ2-7,NA,TRBV3-1,TGTGCCAGCAGCCCTGAGGGGCGGTTCCCCTACGAGCAGTACTTC,CASSPEGRFPYEQYF
many,TRBJ1-2,TRBD1,TRBV5-1,TGCGCCAGCAGCCCCCAGGGACAGGGTGACTATGGCTACACCTTC,CASSPQGQGDYGYTF
few,TRBJ2-4,NA,TRBV6-2/TRBV6-3,TGTGCCAGCAGTCGGGACATTCTAGCCAAAAACATTCAGTACTTC,CASSRDILAKNIQYF
many,TRBJ2-5,NA,TRBV6-1,TGTGCCAGCCAAAAGGGCAGGGTTTACCAAGAGACCCAGTACTTC,CASQKGRVYQETQYF
many,TRBJ2-7,NA,TRBV6-2/TRBV6-3,TGTGCCAGCAGCCACAGGCTCCCTGAGGTCTACGAGCAGTACTTC,CASSHRLPEVYEQYF
NA,TRBJ2-2,TRBD2,TRBV10-3,TGTGCCATCTGTTACTTGGGACTAGTGGGACCAACCGGGGAGCTGTTTTTT,CAICYLGLVGPTGELFF
few,TRBJ2-5,NA,TRBV18,TGTGCCAGCTCACCGTCAACCTCAGGCCCTCAGCACTTC,CASSPSTSGPQHF
many,TRBJ1-3,TRBD1,TRBV28,TGTGCCAGCAGTCGGACCGGGACAGTAGGAAACACCATATATTTT,CASSRTGTVGNTIYF
many,TRBJ1-1,NA,TRBV6-1,TGTGCCAGCAGTGAAGCAGGCGGGGACACTGAAGCTTTCTTT,CASSEAGGDTEAFF
many,TRBJ1-3,NA,TRBV20-1,TGCAGTGCTAGAGTGGGGGGGAGAAACACCATATATTTT,CSARVGGRNTIYF
many,TRBJ1-5,TRBD1,TRBV5-1,TGCGCCAGCAGCTTAAGACAGGGCTCTAGGGGAAGCAATCAGCCCCAGCATTTT,CASSLRQGSRGSNQPQHF
many,TRBJ1-1,NA,TRBV6-1,TGTGCCAGCAAAGGGTTCATGAACACTGAAGCTTTCTTT,CASKGFMNTEAFF
few,TRBJ1-1,TRBD1,TRBV7-2,TGTGCCAGCAGCTTAACGGGACAGGGCGTGACTGAAGCTTTCTTT,CASSLTGQGVTEAFF
many,TRBJ2-7,TRBD2,TRBV4-1,TGCGCCAGCAGCCAAGGACGACTAGCGGGTATGTCCTACGAGCAGTACTTC,CASSQGRLAGMSYEQYF
many,TRBJ2-3,NA,TRBV6-6,TGTGCCAGCAGTCTTTCCCGGGACTCAGTAAGGGCTAGCACAGATACGCAGTATTTT,CASSLSRDSVRASTDTQYF
NA,TRBJ2-7,TRBD2,TRBV6-1,TGTGCCAGCAGAGCGACTAGCGGCTACGAGCAGTACTTC,CASRATSGYEQYF
few,TRBJ2-5,NA,TRBV4-3,TGCGCCAGCAGCCAAGATCTGGGGGAAGAGACCAAGTACTTC,CASSQDLGEETKYF
once,TRBJ1-2,NA,TRBV19,TGTGCCAGTAGCACCGCCTTGGGGGTTGGTGTCTATGGCTACACCTTC,CASSTALGVGVYGYTF
many,TRBJ2-5,NA,TRBV7-8,TGTGCCAGCAGCTCCCTCCCCTTAGGGACCGAAGAGACCCAGTACTTC,CASSSLPLGTEETQYF
many,TRBJ2-4,TRBD2,TRBV11-2,TGTGCCAGCAGCTTCGGAGGGACTAGCGGGGGGGCCGGAGACATTCAGTACTTC,CASSFGGTSGGAGDIQYF
many,TRBJ1-2,NA,TRBV6-4,TGTGCCAGCAGGAACGGCTATGGCTACACCTTC,CASRNGYGYTF
many,TRBJ1-5,TRBD1,TRBV19,TGTGCCAGTAGGGAGGGACAGACGAGCAATCAGCCCCAGCATTTT,CASREGQTSNQPQHF
few,TRBJ1-5,NA,TRBV4-1,TGCGCCAGCAGCCCTTACGGTGTGGGCAATCAGCCCCAGCATTTT,CASSPYGVGNQPQHF
NA,TRBJ2-4,TRBD2,TRBV19,TGTGCCAGTAGTACGGAGCGGGGGGGGACCATTCAGTACTTC,CASSTERGGTIQYF
few,TRBJ2-7,TRBD2,TRBV12-3/TRBV12-4,TGTGCCAGCAGTTGCACGGGCCGAACCTCTAGCGGGAGGTCCTACGAGCAGTACTTC,CASSCTGRTSSGRSYEQYF
many,TRBJ2-7,NA,TRBV6-2/TRBV6-3,TGTGCCAGCAGTTCTTACCGGGCCTCCAGTCCCTACGAGCAGTACTTC,CASSSYRASSPYEQYF
NA,TRBJ2-5,NA,TRBV9,TGTGCCAGCAGCGTAGTCCTCGGGCAGCAAGAGACCCAGTACTTC,CASSVVLGQQETQYF
many,TRBJ1-2,TRBD1,TRBV19,TGTGCCAGTAGTCCGACAGGGATCCGGGGCTACACCTTC,CASSPTGIRGYTF
few,TRBJ1-5,NA,TRBV20-1,TGCAGTGCTGGAAGCCCCTATAGCAATCAGCCCCAGCATTTT,CSAGSPYSNQPQHF
many,TRBJ1-6,TRBD1,TRBV2,TGTGCCAGCATGGGACAGCCGAATTCACCCCTCCACTTT,CASMGQPNSPLHF
once,TRBJ2-7,NA,TRBV12-3/TRBV12-4,TGTGCCAGCAGCTTAAAGGCACCTCCCTACGAGCAGTACTTC,CASSLKAPPYEQYF
NA,TRBJ2-5,NA,TRBV2,TGTGCCAGCACCTTAGATTATGAGGAGACCCAGTACTTC,CASTLDYEETQYF
many,TRBJ1-6,NA,TRBV19,TGTGCCAGTAGTACCGGGTATGCCTATAATTCACCCCTCCACTTT,CASSTGYAYNSPLHF
many,TRBJ1-5,NA,TRBV6-5,TGTGCCAGCAGGCCAGAATATAGCAATCAGCCCCAGCATTTT,CASRPEYSNQPQHF
many,TRBJ1-2,NA,TRBV2,TGTGCCAGCAGTGAGGACCGGCAGTTCTATGGCTACACCTTC,CASSEDRQFYGYTF
few,TRBJ2-4,TRBD2,TRBV3-1,TGTGCCAGCAGTCACCTTCTAGCGGGTGCCGCCAAAAACATTCAGTACTTC,CASSHLLAGAAKNIQYF
many,TRBJ2-7,NA,TRBV7-9,TGTGCCAGCAGCATAGTGGACAACGCCTACGAGCAGTACTTC,CASSIVDNAYEQYF
many,TRBJ1-5,TRBD1,TRBV19,TGTGCCAGTAGTAACAGGGGGCGCATCAGCAATCAGCCCCAGCATTTT,CASSNRGRISNQPQHF